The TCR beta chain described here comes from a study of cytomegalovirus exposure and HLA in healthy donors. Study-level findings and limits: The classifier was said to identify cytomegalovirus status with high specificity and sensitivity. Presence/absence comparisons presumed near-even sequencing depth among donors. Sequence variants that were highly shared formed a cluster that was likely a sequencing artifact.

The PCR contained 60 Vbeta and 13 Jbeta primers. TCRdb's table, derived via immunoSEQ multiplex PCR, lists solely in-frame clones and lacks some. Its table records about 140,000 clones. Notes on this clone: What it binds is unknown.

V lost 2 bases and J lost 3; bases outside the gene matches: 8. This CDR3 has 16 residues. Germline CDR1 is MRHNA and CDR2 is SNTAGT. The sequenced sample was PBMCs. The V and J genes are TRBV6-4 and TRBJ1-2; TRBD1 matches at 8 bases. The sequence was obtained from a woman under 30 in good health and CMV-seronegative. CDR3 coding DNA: TGTGCCAGCAGTGACGTAGGACAGGGCGACTACTATGGCTACACCTTC. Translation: CASSDVGQGDYYGYTF.